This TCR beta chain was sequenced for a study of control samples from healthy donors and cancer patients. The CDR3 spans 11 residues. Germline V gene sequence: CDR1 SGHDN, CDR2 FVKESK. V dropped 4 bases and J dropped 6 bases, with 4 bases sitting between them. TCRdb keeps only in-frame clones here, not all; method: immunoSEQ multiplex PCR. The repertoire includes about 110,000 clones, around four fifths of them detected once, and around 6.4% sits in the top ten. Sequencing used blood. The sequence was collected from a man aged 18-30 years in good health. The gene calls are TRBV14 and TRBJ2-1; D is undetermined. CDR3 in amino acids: CASSLSNEQFF. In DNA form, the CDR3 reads TGTGCCAGCAGCCTAAGCAATGAGCAGTTCTTC.